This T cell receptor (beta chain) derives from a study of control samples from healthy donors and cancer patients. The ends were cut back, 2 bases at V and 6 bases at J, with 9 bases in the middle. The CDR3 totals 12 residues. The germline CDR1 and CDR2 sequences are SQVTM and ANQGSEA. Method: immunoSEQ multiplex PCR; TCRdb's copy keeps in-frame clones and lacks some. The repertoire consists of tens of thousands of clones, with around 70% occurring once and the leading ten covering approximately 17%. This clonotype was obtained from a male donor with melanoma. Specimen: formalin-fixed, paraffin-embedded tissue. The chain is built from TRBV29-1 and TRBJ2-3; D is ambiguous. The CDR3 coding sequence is TGCAGCGTTGAATTGGGCTCCGATACGCAGTATTTT. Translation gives CSVELGSDTQYF.